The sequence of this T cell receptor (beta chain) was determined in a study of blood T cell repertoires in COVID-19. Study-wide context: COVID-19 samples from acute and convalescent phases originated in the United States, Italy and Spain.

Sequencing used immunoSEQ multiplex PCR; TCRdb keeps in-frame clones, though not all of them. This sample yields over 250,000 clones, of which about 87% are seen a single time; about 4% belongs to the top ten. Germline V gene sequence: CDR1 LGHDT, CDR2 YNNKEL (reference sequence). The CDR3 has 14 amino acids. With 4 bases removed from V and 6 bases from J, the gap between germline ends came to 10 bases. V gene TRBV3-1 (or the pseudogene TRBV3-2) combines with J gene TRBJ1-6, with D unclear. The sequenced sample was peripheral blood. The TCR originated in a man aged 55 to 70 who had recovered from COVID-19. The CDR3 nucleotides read TGTGCCAGCAGCCTCCGGGATTCTAATTCACCCCTCCACTTT. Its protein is CASSLRDSNSPLHF.